Below are 30 T cell receptor beta chains sequenced from a single sample in a study of blood T cell repertoires in COVID-19. Some clones are missing from TCRdb's copy, which holds only in-frame ones; the method was immunoSEQ multiplex PCR. The repertoire holds 200,000 to 250,000 clones, with 92% as singletons. The sequencing input was peripheral blood. The receptors were gathered from a man aged 60 to 75 with COVID-19, enrolled during active disease.

The V and J genes are TRBV11-2 and TRBJ2-1; 8 nucleotides agree with TRBD2. Germline V lookup: CDR1 SGHAT, CDR2 FQNNGV. This CDR3 has 15 residues. V lost 4 bases to trimming and J lost 5 bases; unmatched junction nucleotides: 7. The CDR3 sequence is CASSSQAGAHNEQFF. DNA for the CDR3: TGTGCCAGCAGCTCCCAAGCGGGGGCCCACAATGAGCAGTTCTTC.

The chain has TRBV4-3 and TRBJ1-5; D ambiguous. CDR1 is LGHNA and CDR2 is YSLEER in the germline V gene. There are 13 residues in the CDR3. The V end was cut by 5 bases, the J end by 4 bases, with 9 bases between. CDR3 amino acids: CASSTQRNQPQHF. The CDR3 nucleotides are TGCGCCAGCAGCACGCAGCGGAATCAGCCCCAGCATTTT.

The chain recombines TRBV7-6 with TRBJ1-4; D gene unclear. Trimming took 0 bases from V and 0 from J, leaving 8 bases between them. The CDR3 length is 16 residues. From germline, CDR1 is SGHVS and CDR2 FNYEAQ. The DNA for the CDR3 is TGTGCCAGCAGCTTAGCGGCGACTGCAACTAATGAAAAACTGTTTTTT. This translates into CASSLAATATNEKLFF.

This chain uses TRBV14 with TRBJ1-4, with D possibly matching TRBD1 (5 bases). Trimming pared 0 bases from V and 0 bases from J, leaving 11 bases between. The CDR3 contains 17 residues. Looked up from germline, CDR1 is SGHDN and CDR2 is FVKESK. The chain's CDR3 is CASSQDLGTATNEKLFF. The CDR3 DNA reads as TGTGCCAGCAGCCAAGATCTCGGGACTGCAACTAATGAAAAACTGTTTTTT.

The genes are TRBV21-1 and TRBJ2-1; no check of the table's D call, TRBD1, against the DNA was made. TRBV21-1 is marked as a pseudogene. This CDR3 has 16 residues. CDR3 residues: CASSKEQGPTYNEQFF. The CDR3 nucleotides are TGTGCCAGCAGCAAAGAGCAGGGCCCAACCTACAATGAGCAGTTCTTC.

This rearrangement joins TRBV5-1 to TRBJ2-2; D is possibly TRBD1 (5 bases). The V end lost 3 bases, the J end lost 7 bases, and 16 bases lay between the germline ends. In germline, CDR1 is SGHRS, CDR2 YFSETQ. This CDR3 spans 15 amino acids. In nucleotides, the CDR3 is TGCGCCAGCAGCTCCAGAAAGACAGTTGTCGGGGAGCTGTTTTTT. As protein: CASSSRKTVVGELFF.

The rearrangement links TRBV5-1 to TRBJ1-1; TRBD1 matches 7 bases. Per the germline V gene, CDR1 is SGHRS and CDR2 is YFSETQ. The CDR3 loop spans 13 amino acids. Unmatched junction bases numbered 3, after V lost 2 bases and J lost 5 bases. CDR3 in amino acids: CASSLRQGTEAFF. In DNA form, the CDR3 reads TGCGCCAGCAGCTTACGACAGGGAACTGAAGCTTTCTTT.

The chain is built from TRBV3-1 (or the pseudogene TRBV3-2) and TRBJ2-2, with 7 nucleotides matching TRBD1. V lost 4 bases to trimming and J lost 6 bases; unmatched junction nucleotides: 8. This CDR3 region has 15 residues. CDR1 is LGHDT, CDR2 YNNKEL, per germline (reference sequence). This chain's CDR3 is CASSLDRVGSGELFF. The CDR3 nucleotides read TGTGCCAGCAGCCTCGACAGGGTGGGATCCGGGGAGCTGTTTTTT.

This clone appeared a few times. J is TRBJ2-1 and V is TRBV27; D is perhaps TRBD1 (6 bases). V shed 2 bases and J shed 7 bases, with 21 bases lying between them. Germline V gives CDR1 MNHEY, CDR2 SMNVEV (reference sequence). This CDR3 contains 17 residues. The CDR3 loop reads CASSLVWRQGLRNEQFF. CDR3 DNA sequence: TGTGCCAGCAGTTTAGTGTGGAGGCAGGGGTTGAGGAATGAGCAGTTCTTC.

The chain has TRBV5-1 and TRBJ1-6; 10 bases align to TRBD1. Unmatched junction bases numbered 6, after V lost 4 bases and J lost 8 bases. CDR3 length: 15 amino acids. Germline loops: CDR1 SGHRS, CDR2 YFSETQ. The DNA for the CDR3 is TGCGCCAGCAGCAATGGGACAGGGGATTATTCACCCCTCCACTTT. It is translated as CASSNGTGDYSPLHF. The complete variable domain, with remaining parts taken from reference TRBV5-1 and TRBJ1-6, reads KAGVTQTPRYLIKTRGQQVTLSCSPISGHRSVSWYQQTPGQGLQFLFEYFSETQRNKGNFPGRFSGRQFSNSRSEMNVSTLELGDSALYLCASSNGTGDYSPLHFGNGTRLTVT.

The chain links TRBV2 to TRBJ2-2, with 7 positions matching TRBD1. CDR1 and CDR2 (germline): SNHLY, FYNNEI. V shed 8 bases and J 4 bases; nucleotides not matched to a gene: 10. The CDR3 has 15 residues. Here the CDR3 DNA reads TGTGCCAGCGGCGCCGACAGGGTGCTCACCGGGGAGCTGTTTTTT. Its translation is CASGADRVLTGELFF.

In regard to this clone: Additional DNA sequences in this sample encode the identical CDR3. The V gene is TRBV5-1, the J gene TRBJ2-1; the match to TRBD2 covers 14 bases. With 4 bases clipped from V and 0 bases from J, the junction kept 3 bases outside the gene matches. Germline CDR1 and CDR2: SGHRS and YFSETQ. The CDR3 length is 17 residues. DNA of the CDR3: TGCGCCAGCAGCGAGACTAGCGGGGGGGCCTCCTACAATGAGCAGTTCTTC. Protein sequence: CASSETSGGASYNEQFF.

The chain recombines TRBV29-1 with TRBJ2-5; tentative D call: TRBD2 (7 bases). The CDR3 is 15 amino acids. V was cut by 6 bases and J by 7 bases, with 24 bases left in between. The germline CDR1 and CDR2 sequences are SQVTM and ANQGSEA. CDR3 in DNA: TGCAGCGTACCTGGGGGGCAGGGGAGGGTCCGGACCCAGTACTTC. This encodes CSVPGGQGRVRTQYF.

The genes are TRBV28 and TRBJ2-7; no clear D. The CDR3 totals 15 residues. V was clipped by 5 bases and J by 2 bases, with 16 bases between them. Germline CDR1 and CDR2: MDHEN and SYDVKM. The CDR3 region has the DNA TGTGCCAGCAGTCCGTCGGTGAACGCTCCCTACGAGCAGTACTTC. Its protein product is CASSPSVNAPYEQYF.

The chain is built from TRBV6-5 and TRBJ2-6; D is uncertain. V was trimmed by 0 bases and J by 2 bases, leaving 5 bases between them. The germline V gene has CDR1 MNHEY and CDR2 SVGAGI. The CDR3 sequence is 15 residues long. CDR3: CASSYSSAGANVLTF. The CDR3, as DNA: TGTGCCAGCAGTTACTCCAGCGCTGGGGCCAACGTCCTGACTTTC.

The chain has TRBV6-6 and TRBJ1-2, with D tentatively TRBD1 (6 bases). Germline V gives CDR1 MNHNY, CDR2 SVGAGI (reference sequence). This CDR3 region has 14 residues. Trimming shortened V by 6 bases and J by 5 bases, and 16 bases separated the two germline ends. In DNA, the CDR3 is TGTGCCAGCAGGGGAGGGGGGGGACCTTATGGCTACACCTTC. Its protein is CASRGGGGPYGYTF.

The chain joins TRBV7-9 to TRBJ2-2; 9 bases line up with TRBD1. The germline V gene encodes CDR1 SEHNR and CDR2 FQNEAQ (reference sequence). V lost 2 bases and J lost 11; bases outside the gene matches: 12. The CDR3 is 16 amino acids. In DNA, the CDR3 is TGTGCCAGCAGCTTAACTGCCGGACAGGGGCCGGGAGAGCTGTTTTTT. Protein sequence: CASSLTAGQGPGELFF.

CDR3 in DNA: TGTGCCAGCAGTGAATCCGCGGGGTTCTATGGCTACACCTTC. This gives the protein CASSESAGFYGYTF. The rearrangement links TRBV25-1 to TRBJ1-2; D gene ambiguous. Trimming shortened V by 1 base and J by 4 bases, and 10 bases separated the two germline ends. From germline, CDR1 is MGHDK and CDR2 SYGVNS. The CDR3 has 14 residues.

CDR3 nucleotides: TGTGCCAGCAGCCTGTGGGGGGAAGAGACCCAGTACTTC. Protein: CASSLWGEETQYF. The V call is TRBV7-2, the J call TRBJ2-5, with D tentatively TRBD2 (6 bases). This CDR3 contains 13 residues. The V end was cut by 5 bases, the J end by 3 bases, with 10 bases between. The V gene's germline CDR1 is SGHTA and CDR2 FQGNSA.

The chain has TRBV19 and TRBJ2-1; D perhaps matches TRBD2 (6 bases). CDR1 is LNHDA, CDR2 SQIVND, per germline (reference sequence). CDR3 length equals 14 residues. The germline V and J ends were trimmed by 8 bases and 5 bases, with 16 bases remaining between them. CDR3 sequence: CASASGYTNNEQFF. Written as DNA, the CDR3 is TGTGCCAGTGCCAGCGGGTATACGAACAATGAGCAGTTCTTC.

J is TRBJ1-6 and V is TRBV2, with D possibly TRBD1 on 6 matching bases. The ends were cut back, 6 bases at V and 9 bases at J, with 15 bases in the middle. This CDR3 region has 14 residues. Germline V gene data show CDR1 as SNHLY and CDR2 as FYNNEI. CDR3 sequence (DNA): TGTGCCAGCAGCCCGGAACAGGGAAGTTCACCCCTCCACTTT. This sequence encodes CASSPEQGSSPLHF.

The chain carries TRBV7-9 and TRBJ2-1, with 14 bases fitting TRBD2. V lost 5 bases to trimming and J lost 7 bases; unmatched junction nucleotides: 10. Germline V gene data show CDR1 as SEHNR and CDR2 as FQNEAQ (reference sequence). This CDR3 is 17 amino acids long. The CDR3 sequence is CASSLGSGLAGANEQFF. CDR3 sequence (DNA): TGTGCCAGCAGCCTAGGATCGGGACTAGCGGGGGCAAATGAGCAGTTCTTC.

The genes are TRBV30 and TRBJ2-7, with TRBD2 matching over 10 bases. The J segment lost 0 bases and the V segment lost 3 bases, leaving 5 bases of the junction unmatched. The CDR3 covers 15 residues. Germline values: CDR1 GTSNPN, CDR2 SVGIG (reference sequence). CDR3 DNA: TGTGCCTGGAGCAGACTAGCGGGTAGCTCCTACGAGCAGTACTTC. Amino acids: CAWSRLAGSSYEQYF.

The sample holds a few counts of this clone. The chain recombines TRBV4-1 with TRBJ1-2; the match to TRBD1 covers 11 bases. CDR3 length: 17 residues. Germline V lookup: CDR1 MGHRA, CDR2 YSYEKL. After removal of 3 bases from V and 5 bases from J, the junction contained 11 bases not matched to a gene. This chain's CDR3 is CASSHPGTGGAEYGYTF. The CDR3 DNA reads as TGCGCCAGCAGCCATCCCGGGACAGGGGGAGCTGAGTATGGCTACACCTTC.

This rearrangement joins TRBV27 to TRBJ1-1; 8 bases agree with TRBD1. The V gene's germline CDR1 is MNHEY and CDR2 SMNVEV (reference sequence). The V gene end was trimmed by 10 bases and the J gene end by 7 bases; junction bases not matched to a gene: 8. This CDR3 region has 12 residues. For the CDR3, the DNA is TGTGCCACCGGGAAAGACAGGGGTGAAGCTTTCTTT. As protein: CATGKDRGEAFF.

This clone was detected only once. The genes are TRBV28 and TRBJ1-4; TRBD1 matches at 7 bases. CDR3 size: 14 residues. V was pared by 7 bases and J by 7 bases, with 9 bases of the junction left unmatched. The germline V gene has CDR1 MDHEN and CDR2 SYDVKM. CDR3 in DNA: TGTGCCAGCACTGAGGGGGCGGTGGTTGAAAAACTGTTTTTT. It codes for CASTEGAVVEKLFF.

The rearrangement joins TRBV3-1 (or the pseudogene TRBV3-2) to TRBJ2-5, with a tentative D call TRBD2 (6 bases). Trimming took 3 bases from V and 5 from J, leaving 22 bases between them. Looked up from germline, CDR1 is LGHDT and CDR2 is YNNKEL (reference sequence). CDR3 length: 17 residues. CDR3 DNA sequence: TGTGCCAGCAGCCAGTCTATTGTTGGAGGGTTTCGGGAGACCCAGTACTTC. Translation gives CASSQSIVGGFRETQYF.

This chain connects TRBV7-9 to TRBJ1-3; no firm D call. The CDR3 runs to 16 residues. V was pared by 1 base and J by 0 bases, with 10 bases between. The germline V gene has CDR1 SEHNR and CDR2 FQNEAQ (reference sequence). CDR3: CASSLGLGISGNTIYF. Here the CDR3 DNA reads TGTGCCAGCAGCTTAGGACTCGGGATCTCTGGAAACACCATATATTTT.

The CDR3 DNA sequence: TGTGCCAGCAGTCTTGGTGGGGGCGGGTACGAGCAGTACTTC. Translating it yields CASSLGGGGYEQYF. V gene TRBV28 combines with J gene TRBJ2-7; weak D call: TRBD1 (6 bases). Germline CDR1 and CDR2: MDHEN and SYDVKM. The CDR3 is made up of 14 amino acids. With 5 bases removed from V and 4 bases from J, the gap between germline ends came to 15 bases.

The V gene is TRBV6-6, the J gene TRBJ2-7; D is uncertain. This CDR3 spans 15 amino acids. With 2 bases removed from V and 2 bases from J, the gap between germline ends came to 13 bases. Germline values: CDR1 MNHNY, CDR2 SVGAGI (reference sequence). This chain's CDR3 is CASSYDARGPYEQYF. For the CDR3, the DNA is TGTGCCAGCAGTTACGATGCGCGAGGCCCCTACGAGCAGTACTTC.